The rows below give T cell receptor beta chains drawn from one sample of a study of cytomegalovirus exposure and HLA in healthy donors. Clones were read by immunoSEQ multiplex PCR, and TCRdb kept only the in-frame ones, dropping some. The sample lists about 97,000 clones, about three quarters occurring once. The specimen sequenced was PBMCs. These receptors were collected from a middle-aged man in good health and CMV-seronegative. CDR3s include the opening cysteine and the closing phenylalanine or tryptophan. The D gene is left open where the match is weak. Expanded clones are given a class, and other clones once, few, many or no size at all.

16 | TRBJ1-3 | TRBV5-1 | TRBD1 | few | CASSPGQGLSGNTIYF | TGCGCCAGCAGCCCTGGACAGGGGCTATCTGGAAACACCATATATTTT
15 | TRBJ1-2 | TRBV5-6 | . | . | CASSLYPGRDYGYTF | TGTGCCAGCAGCTTGTACCCAGGGAGGGACTATGGCTACACCTTC
15 | TRBJ2-3 | TRBV19 | . | . | CASSMNSQATDTQYF | TGTGCCAGTAGTATGAATTCCCAGGCTACAGATACGCAGTATTTT
14 | TRBJ1-5 | TRBV4-1 | TRBD1 | few | CASSQGTGPSPQHF | TGCGCCAGCAGCCAAGGGACAGGTCCCTCGCCCCAGCATTTT
13 | TRBJ2-5 | TRBV19 | . | once | CASARGYQETQYF | TGTGCCAGTGCTCGGGGGTACCAAGAGACCCAGTACTTC
13 | TRBJ1-2 | TRBV6-5 | . | . | CASRADRNYGYTF | TGTGCCAGCAGGGCGGACAGAAACTATGGCTACACCTTC
15 | TRBJ1-1 | TRBV19 | . | . | CASTREGVGATEAFF | TGTGCCAGTACAAGGGAGGGGGTGGGAGCCACTGAAGCTTTCTTT
18 | TRBJ2-2 | TRBV7-2 | TRBD2 | . | CASSLALAGGYRKGELFF | TGTGCCAGCAGCTTAGCCCTAGCGGGGGGCTACAGGAAAGGGGAGCTGTTTTTT
15 | TRBJ2-3 | TRBV9 | TRBD1 | . | CASQGQGGGGDTQYF | TGTGCCAGCCAAGGACAGGGGGGAGGAGGAGATACGCAGTATTTT
16 | TRBJ2-5 | TRBV6-6 | TRBD1 | . | CASSQGGRGLVETQYF | TGTGCCAGCAGTCAGGGGGGCAGGGGGCTTGTTGAGACCCAGTACTTC
13 | TRBJ1-5 | TRBV7-9 | . | . | CASSLAPNQPQHF | TGTGCCAGCAGCTTGGCCCCCAATCAGCCCCAGCATTTT
15 | TRBJ2-1 | TRBV5-6 | . | once | CATSDPRGSYNEQFF | TGTGCCACCTCTGACCCCCGAGGCTCCTACAATGAGCAGTTCTTC
14 | TRBJ2-7 | TRBV7-2 | TRBD1 | . | CASSLDRGLYEQYF | TGTGCCAGCAGCTTAGACAGGGGGCTCTACGAGCAGTACTTC
14 | TRBJ2-2 | TRBV11-3 | . | . | CASSLEYRAGELFF | TGTGCCAGCAGCTTAGAGTACAGGGCCGGGGAGCTGTTTTTT
12 | TRBJ2-7 | TRBV6-7 | . | few | CASRKQGHEQYF | TGTGCCAGCAGGAAACAGGGACACGAGCAGTACTTC
15 | TRBJ2-2 | TRBV6-4 | TRBD2 | . | CASSELAGTTGELFF | TGTGCCAGCAGTGAGCTAGCGGGAACCACCGGGGAGCTGTTTTTT
14 | TRBJ1-4 | TRBV4-1 | TRBD1 | few | CASSQRQGGEKLFF | TGCGCCAGCAGCCAAAGACAGGGTGGGGAAAAACTGTTTTTT
13 | TRBJ2-7 | TRBV19 | TRBD2 | . | CASESGGNDEQYF | TGTGCCAGTGAATCGGGGGGTAACGACGAGCAGTACTTC
16 | TRBJ1-6 | TRBV7-9 | . | . | CASSPGRGSRDSPLHF | TGTGCCAGCAGCCCAGGGCGAGGTTCGCGTGATTCACCCCTCCACTTT
15 | TRBJ1-4 | TRBV7-2 | . | once | CASSLARTANEKLFF | TGTGCCAGCAGCTTAGCCCGCACAGCTAATGAAAAACTGTTTTTT
16 | TRBJ1-1 | TRBV15 | . | . | CATSRDLGAGDAEAFF | TGTGCCACCAGCAGAGATCTCGGCGCAGGGGACGCTGAAGCTTTCTTT
17 | TRBJ1-1 | TRBV28 | . | . | CASSGQGIGDMNTEAFF | TGTGCCAGCAGTGGACAAGGGATCGGGGACATGAACACTGAAGCTTTCTTT
19 | TRBJ2-1 | TRBV5-4 | . | . | CASSPMRQTSRGSANEQFF | TGTGCCAGCAGCCCAATGCGGCAGACTAGCAGGGGCTCGGCGAATGAGCAGTTCTTC
13 | TRBJ2-5 | TRBV27 | . | . | CASSPDYEETQYF | TGTGCCAGCAGTCCGGACTATGAGGAGACCCAGTACTTC
12 | TRBJ1-1 | TRBV28 | . | once | CASSPQGWVAFF | TGTGCCAGCAGTCCTCAGGGTTGGGTAGCTTTCTTT
15 | TRBJ2-7 | TRBV11-2 | TRBD1 | . | CASSPFRDRPYEQYF | TGTGCCAGCAGCCCCTTCCGGGACAGACCCTACGAGCAGTACTTC
15 | TRBJ1-6 | TRBV19 | TRBD1 | . | CASSSRQGHNSPLHF | TGTGCCAGTAGTAGCAGACAGGGCCATAATTCACCCCTCCACTTT
15 | TRBJ1-6 | TRBV18 | . | once | CASSPRSGYNSPLHF | TGTGCCAGCTCACCACGATCAGGTTATAATTCACCCCTCCACTTT
15 | TRBJ1-1 | TRBV5-4 | . | . | CASSEGGTVNTEAFF | TGTGCCAGCAGCGAGGGGGGGACGGTGAACACTGAAGCTTTCTTT
15 | TRBJ1-4 | TRBV19 | . | . | CASSPRRGTNEKLFF | TGTGCCAGTAGTCCCCGACGGGGAACTAATGAAAAACTGTTTTTT
15 | TRBJ2-7 | TRBV6-6 | TRBD2 | . | CASSYGTGLAYEQYF | TGTGCCAGCAGTTACGGGACCGGACTAGCCTACGAGCAGTACTTC
13 | TRBJ2-1 | TRBV11-3 | . | . | CASMGLAENEQFF | TGTGCCAGCATGGGTCTAGCTGAGAATGAGCAGTTCTTC
16 | TRBJ2-7 | TRBV7-8 | . | . | CASSLAQGRPSYEQYF | TGTGCCAGCAGCTTAGCGCAGGGCAGGCCCTCCTACGAGCAGTACTTC
14 | TRBJ2-5 | TRBV2 | . | . | CASKEGPTQETQYF | TGTGCCAGCAAGGAGGGGCCAACACAAGAGACCCAGTACTTC
15 | TRBJ1-1 | TRBV7-2 | . | once | CASSPRYRVNTEAFF | TGTGCCAGCAGCCCCCGTTACAGGGTAAACACTGAAGCTTTCTTT
13 | TRBJ1-1 | TRBV2 | . | . | CASSPQGNTEAFF | TGTGCCAGCAGTCCTCAGGGGAACACTGAAGCTTTCTTT
13 | TRBJ1-5 | TRBV9 | . | . | CASSSDSDQPQHF | TGTGCCAGCAGCTCCGACAGCGATCAGCCCCAGCATTTT
12 | TRBJ2-7 | TRBV29-1 | . | . | CSVEGTTYEQYF | TGCAGCGTTGAAGGGACAACCTACGAGCAGTACTTC
15 | TRBJ1-1 | TRBV18 | . | . | CASSLAGEGVTEAFF | TGTGCCAGCTCACTAGCAGGGGAAGGGGTCACTGAAGCTTTCTTT
15 | TRBJ2-1 | TRBV29-1 | TRBD2 | . | CSVYIGTSPGNEQFF | TGCAGCGTATATATAGGGACTAGCCCCGGAAATGAGCAGTTCTTC
14 | TRBJ1-6 | TRBV27 | . | few | CASSWSSYNSPLHF | TGTGCCAGCAGTTGGAGCTCCTATAATTCACCCCTCCACTTT
15 | TRBJ2-1 | TRBV30 | TRBD2 | . | CAWTLAGGFLNEQFF | TGTGCCTGGACACTAGCGGGGGGTTTCCTCAATGAGCAGTTCTTC
18 | TRBJ1-3 | TRBV5-4 | . | . | CASSLGGLAGASGNTIYF | TGTGCCAGCAGCTTGGGTGGCCTCGCGGGGGCCTCTGGAAACACCATATATTTT
14 | TRBJ1-1 | TRBV5-5 | . | . | CASSLLQRNTEAFF | TGTGCCAGCAGCCTTCTACAGAGGAACACTGAAGCTTTCTTT
15 | TRBJ2-5 | TRBV28 | TRBD1 | few | CASSHLTGWQETQYF | TGTGCCAGCAGCCACCTGACAGGGTGGCAAGAGACCCAGTACTTC
15 | TRBJ2-7 | TRBV18 | TRBD2 | . | CASSSTSGASYEQYF | TGTGCCAGCTCATCCACTAGCGGAGCTTCCTACGAGCAGTACTTC
14 | TRBJ2-3 | TRBV7-9 | . | . | CASSPQGDSDTQYF | TGTGCCAGCAGCCCGCAGGGGGACTCAGATACGCAGTATTTT